A single sample is the source of the 26 T cell receptor beta chains below, sequenced in a study of blood T cells in healthy people across ages. PCR was performed a second time for 7 to 11 cycles using a sample-barcoded 5' primer and a J-beta primer mix. TCRdb re-derived calls from the 5' RACE reads in MiXCR, one entry per CDR3 protein. The data show about 1.6 million distinct CDR3 sequences, around 35% seen once. Sequenced material: blood. The receptors stem from a woman in her 30s in good health.

The chain has TRBV12-3 or TRBV12-4 and TRBJ2-1; 13 positions match TRBD2. CDR3 size: 15 residues. Trimming removed 11 bases from V and 6 bases from J; junction bases left unmatched: 10. The CDR3: CAYSPTSGGSNEQFF. The CDR3 DNA reads TGTGCCTACAGCCCGACTAGCGGGGGGTCCAATGAGCAGTTCTTC.

This clonotype was found a few times. This sequence joins TRBV3-1 and TRBJ1-1; possible D gene TRBD1, 5 bases. Trimming pared 3 bases from V and 1 base from J, leaving 12 bases between. Germline V gene data show CDR1 as LGHDT and CDR2 as YNNKEL (reference sequence). There are 15 residues in the CDR3. The CDR3: CASSQYQGPNTEAFF. The CDR3 bases are TGTGCCAGCAGCCAGTACCAGGGCCCGAACACTGAAGCTTTCTTT.

As for this clonotype: A clone one base away is much larger, so this may be a read error. This rearrangement joins TRBV29-1 to TRBJ2-1; tentatively, D is TRBD2 (5 bases). Germline V CDR1 and CDR2: SQVTM, ANQGSEA. This CDR3 region has 14 residues. Between the trimmed V and J ends, which lost 4 bases and 5 bases, there was a span of 15 bases. CDR3 nucleotides: TGCAGCGTTGCCTCGAGCGGATTAAACAATGAGCAGTTCTTC. This translates into CSVASSGLNNEQFF.

In its sample, this clonotype was seen once. V is TRBV20-1 and J is TRBJ2-1; possibly TRBD2 for D (5 bases). The CDR3 contains 12 residues. Trimming left V 6 bases short and J 9 bases short, with 15 bases between. The germline V gene has CDR1 DFQATT and CDR2 SNEGSKA (reference sequence). CDR3 in DNA: TGCAGTGCGCAGAGGGCTGGGTTTGAGCAGTTCTTC. Translating it yields CSAQRAGFEQFF.

V is TRBV5-6 and J is TRBJ2-3, with D perhaps TRBD2 (5 bases). This CDR3 contains 13 residues. Trimming cost V 5 bases and J 6 bases, with 13 bases left between them. The germline gives CDR1 SGHDT, CDR2 YYEEEE. CDR3 bases: TGTGCCAGCAGAGGACTGGGAGAGGATACGCAGTATTTT. This codes for CASRGLGEDTQYF.

This clonotype was counted a few times. The rearrangement joins TRBV15 to TRBJ1-2; 8 nucleotides align to TRBD1. Germline CDR1 and CDR2: LNHNV and YYDKDF (reference sequence). Trimming cost V 0 bases and J 3 bases; bases outside gene matches: 3. This CDR3 has 15 amino acids. DNA of the CDR3: TGTGCCACCAGCAGAGATTCACAGGGGGACTATGGCTACACCTTC. Translating gives CATSRDSQGDYGYTF. Full variable domain (outside the CDR3, taken from reference TRBV15 and TRBJ1-2): DAMVIQNPRYQVTQFGKPVTLSCSQTLNHNVMYWYQQKSSQAPKLLFHYYDKDFNNEADTPDNFQSRRPNTSFCFLDIRSPGLGDTAMYLCATSRDSQGDYGYTFGSGTRLTVV.

In its sample, this clonotype was seen a few times. This sequence joins TRBV29-1 and TRBJ1-1; TRBD1 might be the D (5 bases). The V end lost 8 bases, the J end lost 5 bases, and 15 bases lay between the germline ends. Germline CDR1 is SQVTM and CDR2 is ANQGSEA. This CDR3 is built from 12 residues. The CDR3 DNA reads as TGCAGCTCGCGGACGGGGCATACTGAAGCTTTCTTT. Translating gives CSSRTGHTEAFF.

As DNA, the CDR3 is TGTGCCAGCAACCCCGAAGTCGGAAAAGCTTTCTTT. The encoded protein is CASNPEVGKAFF. This rearrangement joins TRBV7-9 to TRBJ1-1; D call uncertain. Germline V gene sequence: CDR1 SEHNR, CDR2 FQNEAQ (reference sequence). Trimming removed 7 bases from V and 9 bases from J, with 15 bases in between. CDR3 size: 12 residues.

The genes are TRBV20-1 and TRBJ2-7; the D gene could be TRBD1 or TRBD2 (5 bases each). Germline V gene lookup returns CDR1 DFQATT and CDR2 SNEGSKA (reference sequence). V was cut by 0 bases and J by 5 bases, with 20 bases left in between. CDR3 length: 16 amino acids. For the CDR3, the DNA is TGCAGTGCTAGAGACCGGGACCGAACCGACATCAACGAGCAGTACTTC. Its translation: CSARDRDRTDINEQYF.

With respect to this clonotype: Its ends do not fully match the called genes, so a read error is possible. The J gene is TRBJ1-5, the V gene TRBV7-9; D not resolved. This CDR3 is built from 16 residues. Germline CDR1 and CDR2: SEHNR and FQNEAQ (reference sequence). CDR3 bases: TGTGCCAGCAGCTTATCGGAAGGTTATAGCGATCAGCCCCAGCATTTT. Its translation: CASSLSEGYSDQPQHF.

This clonotype was detected ten times or more. V usage is TRBV7-3 and J usage is TRBJ2-3, with 13 bases matching TRBD2. V trimming: 4 bases; J trimming: 5 bases; junction bases outside the gene matches: 6. The CDR3 loop spans 16 amino acids. Per germline, CDR1 SGHTA and CDR2 FQGTGA. This chain's CDR3 is CASSSGLAGRGDTQYF. CDR3 bases: TGTGCCAGCAGCTCGGGACTAGCGGGAAGGGGAGATACGCAGTATTTT.

About this clonotype itself: A read error may account for a junction end that differs from germline. The chain carries TRBV7-6 and TRBJ2-1; 9 bases fit TRBD2. The CDR3 has 16 residues. Germline V gene sequence: CDR1 SGHVS, CDR2 FNYEAQ. CDR3 bases: TGTGCCAGCAGCTTACCTAGCGGGACCTCCTGCAATGAGCAGTTCTTC. This gives the protein CASSLPSGTSCNEQFF.

V and J are TRBV4-2 and TRBJ2-1; 8 bases fit TRBD2. CDR1 and CDR2 (germline): LGHNA, YNFKEQ. CDR3 size: 16 residues. The junction had 8 bases not matched to a gene; V was cut back by 0 bases and J by 7 bases. The CDR3 spells CASSQEDRGGPNEQFF. CDR3 DNA: TGTGCCAGCAGCCAAGAGGACCGGGGGGGGCCAAATGAGCAGTTCTTC.

This chain joins TRBV9 and TRBJ1-6, with D possibly matching TRBD1 (6 bases). Germline CDR1 and CDR2: SGDLS and YYNGEE. V lost 4 bases to trimming and J lost 7 bases, with 15 bases between them. The CDR3 is 15 residues long. CDR3 sequence: CASSREQGWNSPLHF. Here the CDR3 DNA reads TGTGCCAGCAGCAGAGAACAGGGCTGGAATTCACCCCTCCACTTT.

The rearrangement joins TRBV12-3 or TRBV12-4 to TRBJ2-5; 12 bases match TRBD2. CDR3 length equals 16 residues. The ends lost 5 bases at V and 11 bases at J; junction bases unmatched: 15. DNA for the CDR3: TGTGCCAGCAGTCCCGGGGGACTAGCGGGCTACAATGAGCAGTACTTC. It encodes CASSPGGLAGYNEQYF.

This clonotype appeared a single time. The V call is TRBV6-1, the J call TRBJ2-7; 7 bases align to TRBD1. The germline gives CDR1 MNHNS, CDR2 SASEGT. This CDR3 is 12 amino acids long. The V and J ends lost 7 bases and 5 bases, in that order; junction bases with no gene match: 5. CDR3 nucleotides: TGTGCCAGCACAGGACAGGTCGACGAGCAGTACTTC. Its translation: CASTGQVDEQYF.

This clonotype has only a few counts. V is TRBV5-5 and J is TRBJ1-4, with 10 bases matching TRBD1. CDR3 length: 20 amino acids. Unmatched junction bases numbered 15, after V lost 4 bases and J lost 0 bases. Germline CDR1 SGHKS, CDR2 YYEKEE (reference sequence). CDR3 sequence: CASSPGMTGGHSSTNEKLFF. CDR3 in DNA: TGTGCCAGCAGCCCAGGAATGACAGGGGGCCATTCCTCAACTAATGAAAAACTGTTTTTT. The full variable domain, in which reference TRBV5-5 and TRBJ1-4 provide the parts outside the CDR3, is DAGVTQSPTHLIKTRGQQVTLRCSPISGHKSVSWYQQVLGQGPQFIFQYYEKEERGRGNFPDRFSARQFPNYSSELNVNALLLGDSALYLCASSPGMTGGHSSTNEKLFFGSGTQLSVL.

V gene TRBV3-1 combines with J gene TRBJ2-5; 8 positions agree with TRBD2. The CDR3 loop spans 14 amino acids. Germline V gene lookup returns CDR1 LGHDT and CDR2 YNNKEL (reference sequence). Trimming removed 3 bases from V and 13 bases from J; junction bases left unmatched: 13. CDR3 region: CASSQSGGPEERYF. In DNA, the CDR3 is TGTGCCAGCAGCCAGTCGGGAGGGCCGGAGGAGCGGTACTTC.

This CDR3 is CASMGGQETQYF. The CDR3 DNA reads TGTGCCAGCATGGGGGGGCAAGAGACCCAGTACTTC. The chain carries TRBV2 and TRBJ2-5; TRBD2 aligns across 7 bases. The CDR3 sequence is 12 residues long. V gave up 7 bases and J gave up 2 bases; unmatched junction bases: 1. Germline V gives CDR1 SNHLY, CDR2 FYNNEI.

The V call is TRBV12-3 or TRBV12-4, the J call TRBJ2-7; D uncertain. The CDR3 has 13 amino acids. The V end was cut by 3 bases, the J end by 3 bases, with 9 bases between. CDR3 DNA sequence: TGTGCCAGCAGTTTGGAACGGAACTACGAGCAGTACTTC. Translated: CASSLERNYEQYF.

A note on this clonotype: A much larger clone differs by one base, so this may be a read error. V and J are TRBV29-1 and TRBJ2-7; TRBD1 might be the D (5 bases). V lost 4 bases to trimming and J lost 0 bases, with 7 bases between them. The germline CDR1 and CDR2 sequences are SQVTM and ANQGSEA. There are 12 residues in the CDR3. This chain's CDR3 is CSVVQDSYEQYF. Written as DNA, the CDR3 is TGCAGCGTTGTACAGGACTCCTACGAGCAGTACTTC.

V gene TRBV3-1 combines with J gene TRBJ2-6; TRBD1 might be the D (5 bases). Trimming left V 0 bases short and J 2 bases short, with 11 bases between. Per germline, CDR1 LGHDT and CDR2 YNNKEL (reference sequence). This CDR3 is built from 17 residues. Here the CDR3 DNA reads TGTGCCAGCAGCCAAGATCTAGTCAGGGCTGGGGCCAACGTCCTGACTTTC. Protein sequence: CASSQDLVRAGANVLTF.

This clonotype was recorded a few times. The chain recombines TRBV5-1 with TRBJ2-5, with a weak D call TRBD1 (6 bases). Germline CDR1 is SGHRS and CDR2 is YFSETQ. With 0 bases removed from V and 5 bases from J, the gap between germline ends came to 14 bases. This CDR3 spans 15 amino acids. This CDR3 is CASSLAPTGEETQYF. CDR3 DNA: TGCGCCAGCAGCTTGGCCCCGACAGGAGAGGAGACCCAGTACTTC.

This clonotype has only a few counts. The chain links TRBV4-1 to TRBJ2-7; 11 nucleotides match TRBD2. With 3 bases clipped from V and 2 bases from J, the junction kept 6 bases outside the gene matches. The germline CDR1 and CDR2 sequences are MGHRA and YSYEKL. The CDR3 runs 16 residues. CDR3 sequence reads: CASSQTYSGGAYEQYF. In nucleotides, the CDR3 is TGCGCCAGCAGCCAGACTTATAGCGGGGGGGCCTACGAGCAGTACTTC.

The chain employs TRBV20-1 and TRBJ2-1, with 10 bases aligning to TRBD2. CDR3 size: 15 residues. V shed 1 base, J shed 6 bases, and the junction held 6 bases outside the gene matches. Germline CDR1 reads DFQATT; CDR2 reads SNEGSKA (reference sequence). The CDR3 protein is CSARVTSGGANEQFF. The CDR3 DNA sequence: TGCAGTGCTAGAGTCACCAGCGGGGGGGCCAATGAGCAGTTCTTC.

The chain is built from TRBV10-3 and TRBJ1-2; maybe TRBD1 (5 bases). Germline V CDR1 and CDR2: ENHRY, SYGVKD. V lost 3 bases and J 4 bases, leaving 15 bases between the germline ends. This CDR3 is built from 15 residues. The CDR3 region has the DNA TGTGCCATCAGTGACCAAGGGGCCGGTCGCTATGGCTACACCTTC. Amino acids: CAISDQGAGRYGYTF.